The 26 T cell receptor beta chains listed next were all sequenced from one sample in a study of T cells in localized non-small cell lung cancer. Here immunoSEQ multiplex PCR was the method, and the copy in TCRdb shows in-frame clones only, minus some. The repertoire holds approximately 23,000 clones, less than 90% seen once, with 10% to 15% in the top ten. Here the sequenced sample was peripheral blood, taken before any cancer treatment. The source of these receptors is a male donor older than 55 with stage I lung adenocarcinoma.

V usage is TRBV19 and J usage is TRBJ2-5, with 15 bases that match TRBD2. Germline lookup yields CDR1 LNHDA and CDR2 SQIVND (reference sequence). V shed 6 bases and J 2 bases; nucleotides not matched to a gene: 4. The CDR3 totals 16 residues. CDR3: CASSLGLAGGQETQYF. The CDR3, as DNA: TGTGCCAGTAGCCTGGGACTAGCGGGAGGACAAGAGACCCAGTACTTC.

The genes are TRBV5-4 and TRBJ2-1, with D tentatively TRBD2 (6 bases). The ends were cut back, 4 bases at V and 8 bases at J, with 16 bases in the middle. Germline-derived CDR1 and CDR2 are SGHNT and YYREEE (reference sequence). CDR3 length: 14 amino acids. CDR3 sequence: CASSLGGSGDEQFF. The CDR3, as DNA: TGTGCCAGCAGCCTCGGGGGTTCCGGAGATGAGCAGTTCTTC.

V usage is TRBV10-3 and J usage is TRBJ2-5; the D gene is possibly TRBD1 (6 bases). V shed 4 bases and J shed 5 bases, with 8 bases lying between them. The CDR3 sequence is 12 residues long. Germline-derived CDR1 and CDR2 are ENHRY and SYGVKD. The CDR3 region is CAISGTEETQYF. Written as DNA, the CDR3 is TGTGCCATCAGTGGGACAGAGGAGACCCAGTACTTC.

J is TRBJ1-1 and V is TRBV5-1; D is unclear. The CDR3 contains 14 residues. Germline V gene data show CDR1 as SGHRS and CDR2 as YFSETQ. Trimming shortened V by 0 bases and J by 8 bases, and 14 bases separated the two germline ends. CDR3 loop: CASSLAVEGQEAFF. In DNA form, the CDR3 reads TGCGCCAGCAGCTTGGCCGTAGAGGGTCAGGAAGCTTTCTTT.

The gene calls are TRBV28 and TRBJ1-1; TRBD1 might be the D (5 bases). CDR3 length equals 15 residues. CDR1 is MDHEN and CDR2 is SYDVKM in the germline V gene. The V end lost 5 bases, the J end lost 4 bases, and 17 bases lay between the germline ends. The CDR3 DNA reads as TGTGCCAGCAGTCCCGCGGGGGTAAGGAGCACTGAAGCTTTCTTT. It is translated as CASSPAGVRSTEAFF.

The CDR3 sequence is CASSLLGQGYPGANVLTF. The CDR3 DNA reads TGTGCCAGCAGCCTACTTGGACAGGGATACCCTGGGGCCAACGTCCTGACTTTC. The gene calls are TRBV9 and TRBJ2-6; TRBD1 aligns across 8 bases. The V segment lost 4 bases and the J segment 2 bases; nucleotides outside the gene matches: 11. Germline loops: CDR1 SGDLS, CDR2 YYNGEE. This CDR3 is 18 amino acids long.

V and J are TRBV6-5 and TRBJ2-7; no definite D call. The germline V gene encodes CDR1 MNHEY and CDR2 SVGAGI. The length of the CDR3 is 16 residues. Between the trimmed V and J ends, which lost 0 bases and 1 base, there was a span of 13 bases. The CDR3 spells CASSYSTPSGSYEQYF. CDR3 DNA sequence: TGTGCCAGCAGTTACTCGACTCCGTCAGGTTCCTACGAGCAGTACTTC.

This clone was seen just once. This rearrangement joins TRBV6-5 to TRBJ2-5; TRBD1 aligns across 7 bases. The V and J ends lost 2 bases and 2 bases, in that order; junction bases with no gene match: 5. CDR3 length: 15 residues. The V gene's germline CDR1 is MNHEY and CDR2 SVGAGI. CDR3 nucleotide sequence: TGTGCCAGCAGTTACAACAGGGGCGGGCAAGAGACCCAGTACTTC. Amino acid sequence: CASSYNRGGQETQYF.

The chain links TRBV30 to TRBJ2-5; D assignment may be TRBD1 or TRBD2 (6 bases each). V lost 7 bases and J lost 1, with 13 bases in between. This CDR3 spans 13 amino acids. CDR1 and CDR2 from the germline V gene are GTSNPN and SVGIG (reference sequence). The CDR3 coding sequence is TGTGCCTTGGGGGCGGGGCTCCAAGAGACCCAGTACTTC. Encoded protein: CALGAGLQETQYF.

J is TRBJ1-1 and V is TRBV4-3, with 9 bases that match TRBD1. V shed 2 bases and J 4 bases; nucleotides not matched to a gene: 14. Germline loops: CDR1 LGHNA, CDR2 YSLEER. This CDR3 spans 18 amino acids. The CDR3 sequence is CASSQRTGDETLSTEAFF. CDR3 sequence (DNA): TGCGCCAGCAGCCAACGGACAGGGGACGAAACCTTGAGCACTGAAGCTTTCTTT.

The CDR3 DNA is TGCAGCGTTGAAATGGGGGGAAGTAGCGGGATGTCCTACAATGAGCAGTTCTTC. This translates into CSVEMGGSSGMSYNEQFF. The chain recombines TRBV29-1 with TRBJ2-1, with 8 bases aligning to TRBD2. The CDR3 extends over 18 amino acids. Germline V gene data show CDR1 as SQVTM and CDR2 as ANQGSEA. V was clipped by 2 bases and J by 1 base; unmatched bases: 13.

The J gene is TRBJ2-3, the V gene TRBV9; 8 positions match TRBD2. Unmatched junction bases numbered 4, after V lost 0 bases and J lost 4 bases. The germline CDR1 and CDR2 sequences are SGDLS and YYNGEE. The CDR3 has 15 amino acids. CDR3 DNA: TGTGCCAGCAGCGTAGGGGGACTAGGGGCAGATACGCAGTATTTT. It is translated as CASSVGGLGADTQYF.

This clone has a single count. This chain connects TRBV2 to TRBJ1-1; D gene unclear. V was shortened by 6 bases and J by 6 bases, with 11 bases between the two germline ends. Germline CDR1 SNHLY, CDR2 FYNNEI. The CDR3 is 12 amino acids. CDR3 region: CASSAQDAEAFF. Here the CDR3 DNA reads TGTGCCAGCAGCGCTCAGGATGCTGAAGCTTTCTTT.

This sequence joins TRBV28 and TRBJ2-7, with 9 bases that match TRBD2. Germline CDR1 MDHEN, CDR2 SYDVKM. After removal of 3 bases from V and 6 bases from J, the junction contained 6 bases not matched to a gene. The CDR3 has 14 residues. In DNA, the CDR3 is TGTGCCAGCAGTTTGGGCGGGAGGGCCCGCGAGCAGTACTTC. It specifies CASSLGGRAREQYF.

This clone was picked up a small number of times. This chain links TRBV5-1 with TRBJ2-6; no definite D call. The CDR3 is 13 residues long. Trimming took off 2 bases at V and 2 bases at J, with 2 bases between the two ends. Germline values: CDR1 SGHRS, CDR2 YFSETQ. The CDR3: CASSLTGANVLTF. DNA for the CDR3: TGCGCCAGCAGCTTAACTGGGGCCAACGTCCTGACTTTC.

The rearrangement uses TRBV10-2 and TRBJ2-1, with 12 bases matching TRBD1. The CDR3 has 14 residues. The germline gives CDR1 WSHSY, CDR2 SAAADI. With V trimmed by 10 bases and J by 7 bases, 8 bases remained unmatched. The CDR3 here is CATTGDRGHNEQFF. In DNA, the CDR3 is TGCGCCACCACAGGGGACAGGGGGCATAATGAGCAGTTCTTC.

This clone was recorded only once. The rearrangement links TRBV30 to TRBJ1-2, with D possibly matching TRBD1 (5 bases). Germline-derived CDR1 and CDR2 are GTSNPN and SVGIG (reference sequence). CDR3 length equals 13 residues. Between the trimmed V and J ends, which lost 2 bases and 2 bases, there was a span of 9 bases. The CDR3 DNA follows: TGTGCCTGGAGTCCCCGGGACAACTATGGCTACACCTTC. This translates into CAWSPRDNYGYTF.

V usage is TRBV7-8 and J usage is TRBJ2-2, with 9 nucleotides matching TRBD1. The CDR3 totals 17 residues. V lost 1 base to trimming and J lost 6 bases; unmatched junction nucleotides: 9. Germline CDR1 reads SGHVS; CDR2 reads FQNEAQ. CDR3 DNA sequence: TGTGCCAGCAGCTTAGGGTCCGGGACAGGGCGGGCCGGGGAGCTGTTTTTT. Amino acids: CASSLGSGTGRAGELFF.

The rearrangement links TRBV7-2 to TRBJ2-2; 10 positions agree with TRBD2. This CDR3 comprises 17 residues. V lost 2 bases, J lost 3 bases, and 6 bases stayed unmatched. Looked up from germline, CDR1 is SGHTA and CDR2 is FQGNSA. The CDR3 here is CASSLSGRARDTGELFF. For the CDR3, the DNA is TGTGCCAGCAGCTTAAGCGGGAGGGCCAGGGACACCGGGGAGCTGTTTTTT. The full variable domain, with the rest looked up from reference TRBV7-2 and TRBJ2-2, is GAGVSQSPSNKVTEKGKDVELRCDPISGHTALYWYRQSLGQGLEFLIYFQGNSAPDKSGLPSDRFSAERTGGSVSTLTIQRTQQEDSAVYLCASSLSGRARDTGELFFGEGSRLTVL.

The chain uses TRBV5-1 and TRBJ2-1; weak D call: TRBD1 (6 bases). The V and J ends lost 0 bases and 6 bases respectively, with 10 bases between them. The CDR3 contains 14 residues. Germline values: CDR1 SGHRS, CDR2 YFSETQ. The CDR3 here is CASSLGQDFNEQFF. CDR3 DNA sequence: TGCGCCAGCAGCTTGGGACAGGACTTCAATGAGCAGTTCTTC.

V usage is TRBV6-6 and J usage is TRBJ1-5; no firm D call. CDR1 is MNHNY, CDR2 SVGAGI, per germline (reference sequence). The V gene lost 6 bases and the J gene lost 0 bases, with 9 bases spanning the gap. CDR3 length equals 14 residues. The CDR3 spells CASSSSDSNQPQHF. The CDR3 DNA sequence: TGTGCCAGCAGCTCGAGTGATAGCAATCAGCCCCAGCATTTT.

This clone came up once. The V gene is TRBV4-3, the J gene TRBJ2-1, with a weak D call TRBD1 (6 bases). The CDR3 extends over 15 amino acids. Germline values: CDR1 LGHNA, CDR2 YSLEER. The V and J ends lost 0 bases and 6 bases respectively, with 12 bases between them. The CDR3 DNA sequence: TGCGCCAGCAGCCAAGAAGCTAAGGGGGTCAATGAGCAGTTCTTC. This gives the protein CASSQEAKGVNEQFF.

The rearrangement uses TRBV6-5 and TRBJ1-3; D perhaps matches TRBD1 (5 bases). Deletions cut 3 bases from V and 4 bases from J, with 10 bases between. The CDR3 has 14 amino acids. Germline V gene lookup returns CDR1 MNHEY and CDR2 SVGAGI. This CDR3 is CASSYSGFGNTIYF. CDR3 bases: TGTGCCAGCAGTTATTCAGGGTTCGGAAACACCATATATTTT.

In its sample, this clone was seen once. This rearrangement joins TRBV29-1 to TRBJ1-1; 7 nucleotides match TRBD1. J was trimmed by 2 bases and V by 7 bases; bases with no gene match: 10. Germline loops: CDR1 SQVTM, CDR2 ANQGSEA. The CDR3 consists of 14 residues. CDR3 in amino acids: CSARQGPFNTEAFF. The DNA for the CDR3 is TGCAGCGCCCGACAGGGACCATTTAACACTGAAGCTTTCTTT.

CDR3 region: CASSQGQGSNQPQHF. In DNA form, the CDR3 reads TGTGCCAGCAGTCAGGGACAGGGAAGCAATCAGCCCCAGCATTTT. J is TRBJ1-5 and V is TRBV6-1; 9 bases are shared with TRBD1. The CDR3 spans 15 residues. Germline V gene data show CDR1 as MNHNS and CDR2 as SASEGT. The trim removed 5 bases at V and 1 base at J, leaving 3 bases unmatched.

The V call is TRBV28, the J call TRBJ1-2; 12 nucleotides match TRBD1. The CDR3 is 17 amino acids. The V segment lost 7 bases and the J segment 3 bases; nucleotides outside the gene matches: 12. Per the germline V gene, CDR1 is MDHEN and CDR2 is SYDVKM. CDR3 bases: TGTGCCAGCAACCACGGGACAGGGGGCGCAGAGGACTATGGCTACACCTTC. Its translation is CASNHGTGGAEDYGYTF.